These 32 T cell receptor beta chains were all obtained from the same sample, sequenced in a study of pediatric ulcerative colitis. The protocol was immunoSEQ multiplex PCR, while the TCRdb copy is restricted to in-frame clones and leaves out a portion. The sample includes over 30,000 clones, around 80% of them seen just once. During colonoscopy, one to two rectal pinch biopsies were collected. The sample consisted of gut tissue. These receptors came from a boy younger than 18 with mild ulcerative colitis.

The rearrangement joins TRBV19 to TRBJ1-2; D ambiguous. With 3 bases removed from V and 3 bases from J, the gap between germline ends came to 20 bases. Germline CDR1 LNHDA, CDR2 SQIVND (reference sequence). The CDR3 contains 17 residues. In nucleotides, the CDR3 is TGTGCCAGTAGTATTGGGCACAACCCGGGCTCTGACTATGGCTACACCTTC. Amino acids: CASSIGHNPGSDYGYTF.

The chain has TRBV15 and TRBJ1-1; D is undetermined. The CDR3 spans 15 residues. The V end was cut by 0 bases, the J end by 0 bases, with 8 bases between. Germline V CDR1 and CDR2: LNHNV, YYDKDF (reference sequence). CDR3 loop: CATSRDVRMNTEAFF. The CDR3 DNA sequence: TGTGCCACCAGCAGAGATGTCAGAATGAACACTGAAGCTTTCTTT.

The rearrangement links TRBV29-1 to TRBJ2-1, with D perhaps TRBD1 or TRBD2 (6 bases each). Germline CDR1 and CDR2: SQVTM and ANQGSEA. Trimming shortened V by 8 bases and J by 6 bases, and 23 bases separated the two germline ends. The CDR3 has 15 amino acids. CDR3 amino acids: CSSEGVKGEGNEQFF. CDR3 sequence (DNA): TGCAGCTCGGAGGGGGTCAAGGGTGAGGGCAATGAGCAGTTCTTC.

V usage is TRBV19 and J usage is TRBJ1-2; no clear D gene. Germline V gives CDR1 LNHDA, CDR2 SQIVND (reference sequence). The CDR3 has 14 amino acids. The V gene lost 1 base and the J gene lost 3 bases, with 9 bases spanning the gap. CDR3 nucleotide sequence: TGTGCCAGTAGTATAGTCCACAGCTACTATGGCTACACCTTC. Its translation is CASSIVHSYYGYTF.

In this sample, this clone turned up a few times. V gene TRBV10-3 combines with J gene TRBJ1-5, with D unresolved. V dropped 0 bases and J dropped 3 bases, with 15 bases sitting between them. CDR3 size: 17 residues. Germline CDR1 reads ENHRY; CDR2 reads SYGVKD. The CDR3: CAISESPFRQPNQPQHF. The CDR3 DNA sequence: TGTGCCATCAGTGAGTCCCCGTTCAGGCAACCCAATCAGCCCCAGCATTTT.

The chain carries TRBV18 and TRBJ2-3, with D possibly matching TRBD2 (5 bases). The CDR3 covers 18 residues. With 5 bases removed from V and 1 base from J, the gap between germline ends came to 22 bases. Germline-derived CDR1 and CDR2 are KGHSH and LQKENI. The CDR3 nucleotides are TGTGCCAGCTCAATCGAGGAGGTGAGGGCTGGAGGCACAGATACGCAGTATTTT. This encodes CASSIEEVRAGGTDTQYF.

V and J are TRBV4-2 and TRBJ2-5, with D hard to call. The germline V gene has CDR1 LGHNA and CDR2 YNFKEQ. The CDR3 runs to 13 residues. The germline V and J ends were trimmed by 3 bases and 4 bases, with 9 bases remaining between them. The CDR3 protein is CASSHEFGETQYF. CDR3 coding DNA: TGTGCCAGCAGCCACGAATTTGGAGAGACCCAGTACTTC.

The rearrangement links TRBV7-9 to TRBJ2-1, with D perhaps TRBD2 (5 bases). Trimming pared 5 bases from V and 8 bases from J, leaving 28 bases between. CDR1 is SEHNR and CDR2 is FQNEAQ in the germline V gene (reference sequence). CDR3 length: 18 residues. The DNA for the CDR3 is TGTGCCAGCAGCCCTCACCCTTCGGCAGGACTGAGGATATATGAGCAGTTCTTC. It translates to CASSPHPSAGLRIYEQFF.

The J gene is TRBJ1-2, the V gene TRBV7-9, with TRBD1 as a possible D gene (6 bases). V shed 6 bases and J shed 4 bases, with 15 bases lying between them. Germline values: CDR1 SEHNR, CDR2 FQNEAQ (reference sequence). This CDR3 has 14 residues. The CDR3 nucleotides are TGTGCCAGCAGTCCCACGACAGGCCCCTATGGCTACACCTTC. Its translation: CASSPTTGPYGYTF.

The genes are TRBV10-3 and TRBJ2-1, with TRBD2 matching over 8 bases. This CDR3 has 15 amino acids. J gave up 7 bases and V 5 bases, and 10 bases lay outside the gene matches. Germline CDR1 and CDR2: ENHRY and SYGVKD. The CDR3 DNA is TGTGCCATCAGTTACGCGGGGGGCCGAGGGAATGAGCAGTTCTTC. Translated: CAISYAGGRGNEQFF.

The V call is TRBV5-8, the J call TRBJ2-2; unclear D gene. V lost 2 bases to trimming and J lost 1 base, with 9 bases between them. Germline V CDR1 and CDR2: SGHTS, YDEGEE. The CDR3 length is 15 residues. The CDR3 nucleotides are TGTGCCAGCAGCTTAGCAGGAAGGAACACCGGGGAGCTGTTTTTT. Translation gives CASSLAGRNTGELFF.

This chain joins TRBV9 and TRBJ2-1; D remains unclear. V was pared by 3 bases and J by 2 bases, with 9 bases between. The CDR3 loop spans 14 amino acids. Per germline, CDR1 SGDLS and CDR2 YYNGEE. Here the CDR3 DNA reads TGTGCCAGCAGCGGTCTGGGTACCTACAATGAGCAGTTCTTC. The encoded protein is CASSGLGTYNEQFF.

The chain uses TRBV7-9 and TRBJ1-2; a possible D gene is TRBD1 (5 bases). Germline CDR1 SEHNR, CDR2 FQNEAQ (reference sequence). The CDR3 extends over 14 amino acids. The V end lost 1 base, the J end lost 4 bases, and 10 bases lay between the germline ends. CDR3 sequence: CASSLGDGFYGYTF. The CDR3, as DNA: TGTGCCAGCAGCTTAGGGGACGGATTCTATGGCTACACCTTC.

The chain joins TRBV11-2 to TRBJ2-5, with D possibly being TRBD2 (6 bases). V was clipped by 6 bases and J by 5 bases, with 16 bases between them. Germline values: CDR1 SGHAT, CDR2 FQNNGV. CDR3 length equals 14 residues. The CDR3 region has the DNA TGTGCCAGCAGTTCGCGGGGCCTTGACGAGACCCAGTACTTC. Its translation is CASSSRGLDETQYF. Full variable domain (rest looked up from reference TRBV11-2 and TRBJ2-5): EAGVAQSPRYKIIEKRQSVAFWCNPISGHATLYWYQQILGQGPKLLIQFQNNGVVDDSQLPKDRFSAERLKGVDSTLKIQPAKLEDSAVYLCASSSRGLDETQYFGPGTRLLVL.

This sequence joins TRBV6-1 and TRBJ1-4, with 8 bases identical to TRBD1. Trimming at V came to 6 bases and at J to 8 bases, leaving 8 bases not matched to a gene. The CDR3 is 14 amino acids. Germline loops: CDR1 MNHNS, CDR2 SASEGT. CDR3 nucleotide sequence: TGTGCCAGCAGGGCTGGGACAGGACGCGAAAAACTGTTTTTT. Translated: CASRAGTGREKLFF.

This clone was counted a single time. The chain couples TRBV5-1 to TRBJ2-1; D might be TRBD2 (5 bases). CDR1 and CDR2 from the germline V gene are SGHRS and YFSETQ. V was clipped by 2 bases and J by 2 bases, with 11 bases between them. This CDR3 has 15 amino acids. CDR3 DNA sequence: TGCGCCAGCAGCTTAGGAGCGGCAACCTACAATGAGCAGTTCTTC. Translating gives CASSLGAATYNEQFF.

The gene calls are TRBV19 and TRBJ2-1, with D perhaps TRBD1 (6 bases). V gave up 6 bases and J gave up 3 bases, with 12 bases separating them. The germline gives CDR1 LNHDA, CDR2 SQIVND (reference sequence). The CDR3 is made up of 14 amino acids. This CDR3 reads CASSPGTLYNEQFF. The DNA of the CDR3 is TGTGCCAGTAGCCCCGGGACACTCTACAATGAGCAGTTCTTC.

The J gene is TRBJ1-2, the V gene TRBV6-5; maybe TRBD1 (6 bases). The V end was cut by 2 bases, the J end by 4 bases, with 8 bases between. The CDR3 sequence is 13 residues long. Germline values: CDR1 MNHEY, CDR2 SVGAGI. CDR3 protein: CASSYRQVYGYTF. The CDR3 coding sequence is TGTGCCAGCAGTTACCGACAGGTCTATGGCTACACCTTC.

This chain joins TRBV5-4 and TRBJ2-5; 11 nucleotides align to TRBD2. CDR1 is SGHNT and CDR2 is YYREEE in the germline V gene (reference sequence). V was pared by 2 bases and J by 5 bases, with 8 bases of the junction left unmatched. The CDR3 is made up of 16 amino acids. The DNA of the CDR3 is TGTGCCAGCAGCTTATTCACTAGCGGGGGTAGGGAGACCCAGTACTTC. It is translated as CASSLFTSGGRETQYF.

The chain is built from TRBV19 and TRBJ2-5, with 10 bases lining up with TRBD1. This CDR3 spans 16 amino acids. Germline V gives CDR1 LNHDA, CDR2 SQIVND (reference sequence). Germline trimming cut 6 bases from V and 5 bases from J; bases unmatched to any gene: 12. CDR3 sequence reads: CASSRGRRQGAETQYF. CDR3 sequence (DNA): TGTGCCAGTAGCAGAGGGCGGCGACAGGGGGCTGAGACCCAGTACTTC.

The chain couples TRBV5-8 to TRBJ1-1; 9 positions match TRBD1. The V gene end was trimmed by 5 bases and the J gene end by 4 bases; junction bases not matched to a gene: 3. The CDR3 runs 13 residues. Germline V gene data show CDR1 as SGHTS and CDR2 as YDEGEE. CDR3 bases: TGTGCCAGCAGTCGGGACAGGGCCACTGAAGCTTTCTTT. Protein: CASSRDRATEAFF.

The gene calls are TRBV4-1 and TRBJ2-3; 9 nucleotides agree with TRBD1. The CDR3 spans 15 residues. CDR1 is MGHRA, CDR2 YSYEKL, per germline. The V gene end was trimmed by 5 bases and the J gene end by 4 bases; junction bases not matched to a gene: 7. For the CDR3, the DNA is TGCGCCAGCAGCTCGGACAGGGGCCTGTCAGATACGCAGTATTTT. It translates to CASSSDRGLSDTQYF.

V usage is TRBV4-1 and J usage is TRBJ1-1; possibly TRBD1 for D (5 bases). The length of the CDR3 is 18 residues. Germline V gives CDR1 MGHRA, CDR2 YSYEKL. V lost 1 base and J lost 3, with 21 bases in between. The CDR3 region is CASSQVPRIWGDHTEAFF. The CDR3 DNA reads as TGCGCCAGCAGCCAAGTCCCCCGAATTTGGGGGGACCACACTGAAGCTTTCTTT.

The chain is built from TRBV7-2 and TRBJ2-5; D is tentatively TRBD1 or TRBD2 (5 bases each). Germline CDR1 is SGHTA and CDR2 is FQGNSA. The CDR3 is 14 amino acids. Trimming left V 5 bases short and J 2 bases short, with 12 bases between. The CDR3 sequence is CASSPGRLQETQYF. CDR3 sequence (DNA): TGTGCCAGCAGCCCGGGGCGCCTACAAGAGACCCAGTACTTC.

This chain connects TRBV16 to TRBJ2-1; TRBD2 agrees at 8 bases. Germline loops: CDR1 KGHSY, CDR2 FQNENV. V lost 4 bases to trimming and J lost 2 bases; unmatched junction nucleotides: 7. There are 16 residues in the CDR3. CDR3 region: CASSRSGSGAYNEQFF. CDR3 in DNA: TGTGCCAGCAGCCGCTCCGGTAGCGGGGCCTACAATGAGCAGTTCTTC.

This sequence joins TRBV2 and TRBJ1-4; D may be TRBD1 (5 bases). Germline loops: CDR1 SNHLY, CDR2 FYNNEI. V was clipped by 5 bases and J by 7 bases, with 14 bases between them. This CDR3 spans 14 amino acids. The CDR3 region is CASSIEGFGEKLFF. The CDR3 region has the DNA TGTGCCAGCAGTATAGAGGGGTTTGGTGAAAAACTGTTTTTT.

CDR3 in DNA: TGTGCCAGCAGCGTGGGACTAGCGGGGACGGGCGGGGAGCTGTTTTTT. Amino acids: CASSVGLAGTGGELFF. The chain combines TRBV9 with TRBJ2-2; 13 positions agree with TRBD2. The CDR3 sequence is 16 residues long. V dropped 2 bases and J dropped 7; count of bases not matched to a gene: 5. In germline, CDR1 is SGDLS, CDR2 YYNGEE.

The chain recombines TRBV5-5 with TRBJ2-7; D is unresolved. From germline, CDR1 is SGHKS and CDR2 YYEKEE (reference sequence). The CDR3 totals 11 residues. V shed 3 bases and J shed 2 bases, with 3 bases lying between them. The CDR3 here is CASSYTYEQYF. Written as DNA, the CDR3 is TGTGCCAGCAGCTACACCTACGAGCAGTACTTC.

The chain is built from TRBV6-5 and TRBJ1-2, with a tentative D call TRBD1 (6 bases). The V gene's germline CDR1 is MNHEY and CDR2 SVGAGI. This CDR3 has 13 amino acids. Trimming removed 5 bases from V and 4 bases from J, with 11 bases in between. CDR3 coding DNA: TGTGCCAGCAGTCACTGGACAGCCTATGGCTACACCTTC. Its protein product is CASSHWTAYGYTF.

The chain employs TRBV5-1 and TRBJ2-2, with TRBD2 as a possible D gene (5 bases). The CDR3 has 14 amino acids. Germline CDR1 and CDR2: SGHRS and YFSETQ. V was cut by 0 bases and J by 7 bases, with 10 bases left in between. The DNA for the CDR3 is TGCGCCAGCAGCTTGGTCGGGGTCGACGGGGAGCTGTTTTTT. The encoded protein is CASSLVGVDGELFF.

This clone was recorded only once. The CDR3 DNA sequence: TGTGCCAGCAACTCCGGGACAGGGGCGGTCGGGGAGCTGTTTTTT. This encodes CASNSGTGAVGELFF. J is TRBJ2-2 and V is TRBV2; 10 nucleotides line up with TRBD1. Germline V CDR1 and CDR2: SNHLY, FYNNEI. The CDR3 has 15 residues. V dropped 7 bases and J dropped 7; count of bases not matched to a gene: 9.

The CDR3, as DNA: TGTGCCAGCAGCTTGGAGATGACGCACACTGAAGCTTTCTTT. Its protein product is CASSLEMTHTEAFF. The chain recombines TRBV5-6 with TRBJ1-1; D is unclear. CDR1 SGHDT and CDR2 YYEEEE come from the germline V gene. The CDR3 is 14 residues long. The V end lost 0 bases, the J end lost 3 bases, and 9 bases lay between the germline ends.